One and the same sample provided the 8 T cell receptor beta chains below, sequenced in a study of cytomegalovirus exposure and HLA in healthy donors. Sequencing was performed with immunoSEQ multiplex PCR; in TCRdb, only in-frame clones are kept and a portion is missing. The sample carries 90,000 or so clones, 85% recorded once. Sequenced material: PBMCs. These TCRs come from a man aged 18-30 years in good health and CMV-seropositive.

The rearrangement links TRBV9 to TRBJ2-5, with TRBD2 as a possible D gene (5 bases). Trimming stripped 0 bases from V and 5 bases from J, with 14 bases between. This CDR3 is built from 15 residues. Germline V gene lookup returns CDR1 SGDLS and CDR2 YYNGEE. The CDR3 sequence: CASSVEETRGETQYF. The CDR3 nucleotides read TGTGCCAGCAGCGTAGAGGAGACTCGAGGGGAGACCCAGTACTTC.

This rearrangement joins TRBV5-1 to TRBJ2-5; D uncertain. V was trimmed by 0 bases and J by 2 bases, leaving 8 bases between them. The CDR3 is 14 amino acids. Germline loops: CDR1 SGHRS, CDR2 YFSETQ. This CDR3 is CASSLVGSQETQYF. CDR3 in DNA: TGCGCCAGCAGCTTGGTGGGCAGTCAAGAGACCCAGTACTTC.

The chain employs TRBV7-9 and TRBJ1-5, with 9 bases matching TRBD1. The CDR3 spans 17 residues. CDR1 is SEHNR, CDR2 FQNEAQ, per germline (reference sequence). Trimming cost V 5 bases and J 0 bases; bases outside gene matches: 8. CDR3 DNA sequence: TGTGCCAGCAGCCGCTGGGACAGGGAAGGTAGCAATCAGCCCCAGCATTTT. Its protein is CASSRWDREGSNQPQHF.

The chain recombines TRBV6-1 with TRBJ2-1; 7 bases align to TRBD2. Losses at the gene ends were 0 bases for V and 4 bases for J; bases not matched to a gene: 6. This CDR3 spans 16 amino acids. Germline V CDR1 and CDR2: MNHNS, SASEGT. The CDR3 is CASSEASSGGYNEQFF. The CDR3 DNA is TGTGCCAGCAGTGAAGCGTCTAGCGGAGGGTACAATGAGCAGTTCTTC.

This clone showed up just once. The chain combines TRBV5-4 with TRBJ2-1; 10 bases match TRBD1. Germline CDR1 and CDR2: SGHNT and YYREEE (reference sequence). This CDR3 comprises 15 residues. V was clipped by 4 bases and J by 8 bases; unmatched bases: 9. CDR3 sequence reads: CASSHGTGVRYEQFF. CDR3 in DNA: TGTGCCAGCAGCCATGGGACAGGGGTCAGGTATGAGCAGTTCTTC.

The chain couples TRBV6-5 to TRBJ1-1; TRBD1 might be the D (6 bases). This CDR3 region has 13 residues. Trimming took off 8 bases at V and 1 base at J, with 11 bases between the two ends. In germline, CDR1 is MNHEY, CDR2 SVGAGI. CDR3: CASEQGPNTEAFF. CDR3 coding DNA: TGTGCCAGCGAACAGGGACCGAACACTGAAGCTTTCTTT.

The CDR3 is CASSLGTSVTGELFF. CDR3 coding DNA: TGTGCCAGCAGCTTAGGCACCTCGGTGACCGGGGAGCTGTTTTTT. V and J are TRBV11-3 and TRBJ2-2; no clear D. Deletions cut 1 base from V and 5 bases from J, with 11 bases between. The CDR3 is 15 amino acids. The germline V gene has CDR1 SGHNT and CDR2 YENEEA.

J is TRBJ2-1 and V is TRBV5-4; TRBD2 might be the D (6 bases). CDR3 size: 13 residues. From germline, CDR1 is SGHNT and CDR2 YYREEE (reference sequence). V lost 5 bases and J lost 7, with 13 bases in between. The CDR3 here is CASRPGTLNEQFF. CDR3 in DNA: TGTGCCAGCAGACCCGGGACTTTGAATGAGCAGTTCTTC.